This is a list of T cell receptor beta chains from one sample in a study of spatial heterogeneity in lung cancer. One entry per CDR3 protein results from TCRdb running MiXCR on the 5' RACE reads. Among about 3,000 distinct CDR3 sequences listed, approximately 16% were seen once. Sequenced material: lung tumor tissue, taken at surgery. The receptors shown here come from a male donor with early-stage non-small cell lung cancer. The CDR3 runs from the conserved cysteine through the conserved F or W. D genes are given only for firm matches. Rows may omit the clone size; those that give it use once, few, many or a size class.

TGTGCCAGCAGGTTCACAGATACGCAGTATTTT	CASRFTDTQYF	medium-sized	TRBJ2-3	TRBV25-1	-
TGTGCCAGCAGCCGATCCAATGGCATTCAGTACTTC	CASSRSNGIQYF	-	TRBJ2-4	TRBV7-2	-
TGTGCCAGCAGCAGAATTATGAACACTGAAGCTTTCTTT	CASSRIMNTEAFF	medium-sized	TRBJ1-1	TRBV7-8	-
TGTGCCACCAGTGATCCAGCGGGAGGGCGCGCAGATACGCAGTATTTT	CATSDPAGGRADTQYF	large	TRBJ2-3	TRBV24-1	TRBD2
TGTGCCAGCAGTCCCCAGGGACAGGGAACGGAGACCCAGTACTTC	CASSPQGQGTETQYF	medium-sized	TRBJ2-5	TRBV28	TRBD1
TGCAGTGCTGTAGTTACGGGAGAGCAGTACTTC	CSAVVTGEQYF	few	TRBJ2-7	TRBV20-1	-
TGCAGTGCTAGCATACGGAGCTCCTACAATGAGCAGTTCTTC	CSASIRSSYNEQFF	medium-sized	TRBJ2-1	TRBV20-1	-
TGCAGTGCTAGGAGCGGGAGGGAGGCAGAGACCCAGTACTTC	CSARSGREAETQYF	medium-sized	TRBJ2-5	TRBV20-1	TRBD2
TGTGCCAGCAGCGACGGACAGGGGAGGTCTATATATTTT	CASSDGQGRSIYF	large	TRBJ1-3	TRBV9	TRBD1
TGTGCCAGCACCCTCGACACCAACTTGAGGTCTAACTATGGCTACACCTTC	CASTLDTNLRSNYGYTF	medium-sized	TRBJ1-2	TRBV2	-
TGTGCCATCAGTGAGTCATGGGCGGAGGGAAACACCATATATTTT	CAISESWAEGNTIYF	-	TRBJ1-3	TRBV10-3	-
TGTGCCAGCAGCCAGTACGGACAGGGAAATCAGCCCCAGCATTTT	CASSQYGQGNQPQHF	many	TRBJ1-5	TRBV7-9	TRBD1
TGCGCCAGCAGCTCCGGTACAGCGGGAGGGGATACGCAGTATTTT	CASSSGTAGGDTQYF	medium-sized	TRBJ2-3	TRBV5-1	TRBD2
TGTGCCAGCAGACACTCCCGACAGAACACTGAAGCTTTCTTT	CASRHSRQNTEAFF	-	TRBJ1-1	TRBV6-6	-
TGTGCCAGCAGTCCCGCAAGTACAGATACGCAGTATTTT	CASSPASTDTQYF	-	TRBJ2-3	TRBV7-3	-
TGTGCCAGCTCAACCGGACAGAAGCTTGAGCAGTACTTC	CASSTGQKLEQYF	medium-sized	TRBJ2-7	TRBV18	-
TGTGCCAGCTCCCCGGCAGGGGGAGGGTCCTACGAGCAGTACTTC	CASSPAGGGSYEQYF	many	TRBJ2-7	TRBV18	-
TGCGCCAGCAGCCAAGATAGTAACTCTAACTATGGCTACACCTTC	CASSQDSNSNYGYTF	medium-sized	TRBJ1-2	TRBV4-3	-
TGCAGTGCTAGAGATCTTGGTAGGACAGCTCGAGATACGCAGTATTTT	CSARDLGRTARDTQYF	medium-sized	TRBJ2-3	TRBV20-1	-
TGCGCCAGCAGTGAGGCCAGGGGGACAACTTTCTTT	CASSEARGTTFF	-	TRBJ1-1	TRBV10-2	TRBD1
TGTGCCAGCAGCCTCGGACAGGCCTCCAAAGATACGCAGTATTTT	CASSLGQASKDTQYF	medium-sized	TRBJ2-3	TRBV12-3/TRBV12-4	TRBD1
TGCAGCGTTACCAGCAGGACAGGTACTCTGGAGCAGTACTTC	CSVTSRTGTLEQYF	-	TRBJ2-7	TRBV29-1	TRBD1
TGCAGTGCTAGAGGGCCCTACGAGCAGTACTTC	CSARGPYEQYF	many	TRBJ2-7	TRBV20-1	-
TGTGCCAGCAGCTTGGTTCGGGGCCAAGAGACCCAGTACTTC	CASSLVRGQETQYF	few	TRBJ2-5	TRBV5-8	-
TGTGCCTGGAGTAGTATGAGTAGCAATCAGCCCCAGCATTTT	CAWSSMSSNQPQHF	-	TRBJ1-5	TRBV30	-
TGTGCCAGTAGTATAACCGGGGCCGGGGAGCTGTTTTTT	CASSITGAGELFF	medium-sized	TRBJ2-2	TRBV19	-
TGTGCCAGCAGTCTACAGGGGGCAAGGAACACCATATATTTT	CASSLQGARNTIYF	-	TRBJ1-3	TRBV12-3/TRBV12-4	TRBD1
TGTGCCAGCAGCTCGACCCGGACTAGCGGGAGGGTCACAGATACGCAGTATTTT	CASSSTRTSGRVTDTQYF	many	TRBJ2-3	TRBV7-2	TRBD2
TGTGCCACCAGCGAAGCAGGGAAGCCCACAGATACGCAGTATTTT	CATSEAGKPTDTQYF	large	TRBJ2-3	TRBV15	-
TGTGCCAGCTCACCGGGTATCGATGCGGCGGACCGCAATGAGCAGTTCTTC	CASSPGIDAADRNEQFF	medium-sized	TRBJ2-1	TRBV18	-
TGTGCCAGCAGCCCGGATGTGTCAGAGACCCAGTACTTC	CASSPDVSETQYF	medium-sized	TRBJ2-5	TRBV5-4	-
TGTGCCAGCACTGGATACGGGGAGACCCAGTACTTC	CASTGYGETQYF	many	TRBJ2-5	TRBV28	-
TGTGCCAGCAGTTCCGGGACCTCTGAGCAGTACTTC	CASSSGTSEQYF	medium-sized	TRBJ2-7	TRBV28	-
TGTGCCAGCAGCTTAGGGGTTTCGGGGGGCAATCAGCCCCAGCATTTT	CASSLGVSGGNQPQHF	medium-sized	TRBJ1-5	TRBV7-8	-
TGTGCCAGCAGCCGTTGGGATAGCGGTAACTACGAGCAGTACTTC	CASSRWDSGNYEQYF	medium-sized	TRBJ2-7	TRBV28	-
TGTGCCAGCAGCTTAGTAGGGAGGGGTGGCAATGAGCAGTTCTTC	CASSLVGRGGNEQFF	medium-sized	TRBJ2-1	TRBV11-2	TRBD2